These 28 T cell receptor beta chains came from one sample sequenced in a study of cytomegalovirus exposure and HLA in healthy donors. PCR involved 60 Vbeta and 13 Jbeta primers. Method: immunoSEQ multiplex PCR; TCRdb's copy keeps in-frame clones and lacks some. Its table lists about 130,000 clones. The specimen sequenced was PBMCs. These receptors all come from a middle-aged woman in good health and CMV-seropositive.

The V and J genes are TRBV14 and TRBJ2-7; 8 bases are a match to TRBD1. The CDR3 length is 12 residues. Germline trimming cut 8 bases from V and 2 bases from J; bases unmatched to any gene: 2. The germline V gene has CDR1 SGHDN and CDR2 FVKESK. The CDR3 nucleotides read TGTGCCAGCTCCAGGGGGCCCTACGAGCAGTACTTC. Residues: CASSRGPYEQYF.

The CDR3, as DNA: TGTGCCAGCAGCCAAAAAAAGACAGGGGGCAGCGGGGAGCTGTTTTTT. Translation: CASSQKKTGGSGELFF. V and J are TRBV5-4 and TRBJ2-2, with TRBD1 matching 10 bases. The V and J ends lost 4 bases and 7 bases, in that order; junction bases with no gene match: 10. Per the germline V gene, CDR1 is SGHNT and CDR2 is YYREEE (reference sequence). The CDR3 is 16 residues long.

This chain links TRBV5-1 with TRBJ2-5; TRBD1 agrees at 7 bases. CDR1 is SGHRS and CDR2 is YFSETQ in the germline V gene. The length of the CDR3 is 16 residues. V gave up 3 bases and J gave up 2 bases; unmatched junction bases: 10. The CDR3 nucleotides read TGCGCCAGCAGCTGGTCCCGGGACAGAATTCAAGAGACCCAGTACTTC. This sequence encodes CASSWSRDRIQETQYF. Full variable domain (missing parts from reference TRBV5-1 and TRBJ2-5): KAGVTQTPRYLIKTRGQQVTLSCSPISGHRSVSWYQQTPGQGLQFLFEYFSETQRNKGNFPGRFSGRQFSNSRSEMNVSTLELGDSALYLCASSWSRDRIQETQYFGPGTRLLVL.

J is TRBJ2-7 and V is TRBV6-5; 11 nucleotides match TRBD2. Germline V gives CDR1 MNHEY, CDR2 SVGAGI. The CDR3 is 14 residues long. The J segment lost 3 bases and the V segment lost 6 bases, leaving 4 bases of the junction unmatched. This CDR3 reads CASRAGTSGYEQYF. The CDR3 DNA is TGTGCCAGCAGAGCCGGGACTAGCGGCTACGAGCAGTACTTC.

CDR3 nucleotides: TGTGCCAGCAGCTTAGGGCCCTCACCCAATGAGCAGTTCTTC. Amino acids: CASSLGPSPNEQFF. The rearrangement joins TRBV7-9 to TRBJ2-1, with unresolved D. The CDR3 is 14 residues long. Trimming removed 1 base from V and 6 bases from J, with 10 bases in between. Germline CDR1 SEHNR, CDR2 FQNEAQ (reference sequence). Filled out from reference TRBV7-9 and TRBJ2-1, the complete variable domain reads DTGVSQNPRHKITKRGQNVTFRCDPISEHNRLYWYRQTLGQGPEFLTYFQNEAQLEKSRLLSDRFSAERPKGSFSTLEIQRTEQGDSAMYLCASSLGPSPNEQFFGPGTRLTVL.

V is TRBV28 and J is TRBJ1-5; 7 positions match TRBD1. Per the germline V gene, CDR1 is MDHEN and CDR2 is SYDVKM. V was pared by 6 bases and J by 6 bases, with 5 bases of the junction left unmatched. This CDR3 region has 13 residues. The CDR3 reads CASSTTGSQPQHF. CDR3 nucleotide sequence: TGTGCCAGCAGCACGACAGGGAGTCAGCCCCAGCATTTT.

Details on this clone: One end of the junction is discordant with germline, which a read error may explain. The sample carries other DNA sequences with the same CDR3. J is TRBJ1-5 and V is TRBV2; D is uncertain. The germline gives CDR1 SNHLY, CDR2 FYNNEI. This CDR3 has 14 residues. This chain's CDR3 is CASSEVGKDQPQHF. The CDR3 DNA is TGTGCCAGCAGTGAAGTCGGGAAAGATCAGCCCCAGCACTTT.

This sequence joins TRBV6-5 and TRBJ1-1; 7 nucleotides agree with TRBD1. V was clipped by 5 bases and J by 1 base; unmatched bases: 4. The CDR3 is made up of 14 amino acids. The V gene's germline CDR1 is MNHEY and CDR2 SVGAGI. CDR3: CASSNRDRNTEAFF. CDR3 sequence (DNA): TGTGCCAGCAGTAACCGGGACAGGAACACTGAAGCTTTCTTT.

V gene TRBV15 combines with J gene TRBJ2-3; D is perhaps TRBD2 (5 bases). The CDR3 is 15 amino acids. V was shortened by 5 bases and J by 2 bases, with 14 bases between the two germline ends. Germline loops: CDR1 LNHNV, CDR2 YYDKDF (reference sequence). CDR3 sequence: CATSSWTAHTDTQYF. Here the CDR3 DNA reads TGTGCCACCAGCTCCTGGACTGCCCACACAGATACGCAGTATTTT.

V usage is TRBV30 and J usage is TRBJ2-7, with TRBD2 matching 10 bases. V trimming: 2 bases; J trimming: 2 bases; junction bases outside the gene matches: 12. Germline V gene data show CDR1 as GTSNPN and CDR2 as SVGIG (reference sequence). The CDR3 sequence is 17 residues long. CDR3 in amino acids: CAWSIPLLAGDPYEQYF. CDR3 nucleotide sequence: TGTGCCTGGAGTATCCCGCTTCTAGCGGGAGACCCCTACGAGCAGTACTTC.

The V and J genes are TRBV7-9 and TRBJ1-2; maybe TRBD1 (5 bases). V was clipped by 0 bases and J by 4 bases, with 12 bases between them. CDR3 length: 15 amino acids. Germline V gene data show CDR1 as SEHNR and CDR2 as FQNEAQ (reference sequence). CDR3 in amino acids: CASSLANPGGYGYTF. CDR3 in DNA: TGTGCCAGCAGCTTAGCGAACCCGGGGGGCTATGGCTACACCTTC.

The chain has TRBV7-8 and TRBJ2-7; 11 bases agree with TRBD2. Germline V lookup: CDR1 SGHVS, CDR2 FQNEAQ. V shed 5 bases, J shed 1 base, and the junction held 13 bases outside the gene matches. The CDR3 runs to 18 residues. CDR3 coding DNA: TGTGCCAGCAGCCTCGGCTTTGCTAGCGGGAGGCATTCCTACGAGCAGTACTTC. Its translation: CASSLGFASGRHSYEQYF.

J is TRBJ2-1 and V is TRBV4-2; 9 bases fit TRBD1. Losses at the gene ends were 0 bases for V and 7 bases for J; bases not matched to a gene: 10. CDR1 is LGHNA and CDR2 is YNFKEQ in the germline V gene. The CDR3 runs to 17 residues. CDR3 DNA sequence: TGTGCCAGCAGCCAAGATCTTGAGACAGGGGGGGGGAATGAGCAGTTCTTC. Translated, it gives CASSQDLETGGGNEQFF.

The rearrangement links TRBV9 to TRBJ1-2; D remains unclear. The CDR3 runs to 18 residues. CDR1 is SGDLS, CDR2 YYNGEE, per germline. V was cut by 0 bases and J by 6 bases, with 24 bases left in between. The CDR3 sequence: CASSVGSKPSLNSDGYTF. The CDR3, as DNA: TGTGCCAGCAGCGTAGGGAGCAAGCCCTCTCTGAATAGTGATGGCTACACCTTC.

V is TRBV4-3 and J is TRBJ2-1; possible D gene TRBD2, 5 bases. Germline values: CDR1 LGHNA, CDR2 YSLEER. This CDR3 comprises 17 residues. Between the trimmed V and J ends, which lost 4 bases and 1 base, there was a span of 17 bases. CDR3 amino acids: CASSLPPFGGSYNEQFF. CDR3 sequence (DNA): TGCGCCAGCAGCCTCCCCCCCTTTGGCGGGTCCTACAATGAGCAGTTCTTC.

The V and J genes are TRBV7-9 and TRBJ2-2; TRBD1 matches at 9 bases. With V trimmed by 4 bases and J by 4 bases, 4 bases remained unmatched. This CDR3 is built from 15 residues. Germline V gives CDR1 SEHNR, CDR2 FQNEAQ (reference sequence). In DNA, the CDR3 is TGTGCCAGCAGCTCCTGGGACAGGGCCACCGGGGAGCTGTTTTTT. This sequence encodes CASSSWDRATGELFF.

The chain is built from TRBV11-2 and TRBJ1-5, with D unclear. With 4 bases removed from V and 7 bases from J, the gap between germline ends came to 8 bases. CDR3 length: 12 amino acids. CDR1 SGHAT and CDR2 FQNNGV come from the germline V gene. The CDR3 loop reads CASSYLRQPQHF. The CDR3 DNA reads TGTGCCAGCAGCTATCTCCGGCAGCCCCAGCATTTT.

The chain has TRBV18 and TRBJ2-1; 11 bases agree with TRBD2. The V and J ends lost 5 bases and 4 bases, in that order; junction bases with no gene match: 7. The CDR3 is made up of 16 amino acids. Germline CDR1 is KGHSH and CDR2 is LQKENI. The CDR3 protein is CASSERTSGLYNEQFF. The CDR3 DNA follows: TGTGCCAGCTCAGAAAGGACTAGCGGGTTGTACAATGAGCAGTTCTTC.

The rearrangement uses TRBV10-3 and TRBJ2-3; TRBD1 might be the D (5 bases). Looked up from germline, CDR1 is ENHRY and CDR2 is SYGVKD. The V end lost 8 bases, the J end lost 3 bases, and 12 bases lay between the germline ends. The CDR3 consists of 13 residues. This chain's CDR3 is CAIGERQTDTQYF. The CDR3 DNA reads as TGTGCCATCGGCGAGAGACAGACAGATACGCAGTATTTT.

This rearrangement joins TRBV18 to TRBJ1-1; no clear D. Germline CDR1 and CDR2: KGHSH and LQKENI. The CDR3 length is 15 residues. Trimming removed 8 bases from V and 1 base from J, with 17 bases in between. In DNA form, the CDR3 reads TGTGCCAGCCGCACCACTTTGGGGAGGAACACTGAAGCTTTCTTT. Translation gives CASRTTLGRNTEAFF. Using reference TRBV18 and TRBJ1-1 for the parts outside the CDR3, the full variable domain is NAGVMQNPRHLVRRRGQEARLRCSPMKGHSHVYWYRQLPEEGLKFMVYLQKENIIDESGMPKERFSAEFPKEGPSILRIQQVVRGDSAAYFCASRTTLGRNTEAFFGQGTRLTVV.

CDR3 protein: CATAGQGTYEQYF. The CDR3 DNA is TGTGCCACCGCGGGACAGGGGACCTACGAGCAGTACTTC. The chain carries TRBV19 and TRBJ2-7; 10 bases map to TRBD1. With 10 bases clipped from V and 2 bases from J, the junction kept 5 bases outside the gene matches. This CDR3 has 13 amino acids. Germline loops: CDR1 LNHDA, CDR2 SQIVND (reference sequence).

This chain connects TRBV9 to TRBJ2-7, with 7 nucleotides matching TRBD2. The junction had 15 bases not matched to a gene; V was cut back by 3 bases and J by 3 bases. The CDR3 runs 17 residues. The germline V gene encodes CDR1 SGDLS and CDR2 YYNGEE. CDR3 DNA sequence: TGTGCCAGCAGCGCCACCTGGGGTCGCGGGAGTTTCTACGAGCAGTACTTC. This codes for CASSATWGRGSFYEQYF.

This chain's CDR3 is CATSRDSYEQYF. For the CDR3, the DNA is TGTGCCACCAGCAGAGACAGCTACGAGCAGTACTTC. This sequence joins TRBV15 and TRBJ2-7; no firm D call. V was cut by 0 bases and J by 3 bases, with 3 bases left in between. CDR1 and CDR2 (germline): LNHNV, YYDKDF (reference sequence). The CDR3 contains 12 residues.

The V gene is TRBV2, the J gene TRBJ2-1; TRBD2 matches 10 bases. The CDR3 has 14 amino acids. The junction had 5 bases not matched to a gene; V was cut back by 7 bases and J by 5 bases. CDR1 is SNHLY and CDR2 is FYNNEI in the germline V gene. CDR3 bases: TGTGCCAGCATCAGGACTAGCGGAAACAATGAGCAGTTCTTC. Translated, it gives CASIRTSGNNEQFF.

The chain joins TRBV9 to TRBJ2-7, with D possibly being TRBD1 (5 bases). Germline values: CDR1 SGDLS, CDR2 YYNGEE. Trimming removed 0 bases from V and 0 bases from J, with 7 bases in between. The CDR3 length is 14 residues. The CDR3 region is CASSVADSSYEQYF. CDR3 DNA: TGTGCCAGCAGCGTAGCTGACAGCTCCTACGAGCAGTACTTC.

V usage is TRBV5-1 and J usage is TRBJ2-1; the match to TRBD2 covers 8 bases. This CDR3 region has 14 residues. Germline CDR1 reads SGHRS; CDR2 reads YFSETQ. V lost 4 bases, J lost 2 bases, and 2 bases stayed unmatched. The CDR3 DNA sequence: TGCGCCAGCAGCCCCGGGAGGGCCTACAATGAGCAGTTCTTC. It specifies CASSPGRAYNEQFF.

This chain uses TRBV5-1 with TRBJ2-1, with 9 bases matching TRBD2. V was pared by 4 bases and J by 1 base, with 6 bases of the junction left unmatched. Germline CDR1 and CDR2: SGHRS and YFSETQ. This CDR3 is built from 16 residues. CDR3 region: CASSLQSGRSYNEQFF. The DNA for the CDR3 is TGCGCCAGCAGCCTCCAAAGCGGGAGGTCCTACAATGAGCAGTTCTTC.

Written as DNA, the CDR3 is TGCGCCAGCAGCTTGTGGGGGGGGGACTCCTACGAGCAGTACTTC. It encodes CASSLWGGDSYEQYF. The chain combines TRBV5-1 with TRBJ2-7, with 7 bases that match TRBD2. This CDR3 is 15 amino acids long. From germline, CDR1 is SGHRS and CDR2 YFSETQ. With V trimmed by 1 base and J by 0 bases, 4 bases remained unmatched.